Listed below are T cell receptor beta chains from one sample, sequenced in a study of blood T cell repertoires in COVID-19. Profiling relied on immunoSEQ multiplex PCR, and the TCRdb table lists in-frame clones only, not all of them. The sample records about 220,000 clones, roughly 85% being singletons. The material sequenced was PBMCs or T cells enriched from blood (not recorded which). The receptors here all came from a woman aged 40 to 49 with acute COVID-19. CDR3s include the opening cysteine and the closing phenylalanine or tryptophan. The D gene is left open where the match is weak. Size is omitted from some rows. Given values are once, few, many or a class for expanded clones.

V gene	clone size	J gene	D gene	CDR3 DNA	CDR3 protein
TRBV19	-	TRBJ2-1	-	TGTGCCAGTAGTATACTTCGGGGGGCCTTCAATGAGCAGTTCTTC	CASSILRGAFNEQFF
TRBV12-3/TRBV12-4	-	TRBJ1-2	TRBD1	TGTGCCAGCAGTTTAGTACGGGGACAGCCTTACACCTTC	CASSLVRGQPYTF
TRBV11-1	-	TRBJ2-5	TRBD1	TGTGCCAGCAGCCCCGCGACAGGGTCCCAAGAGACCCAGTACTTC	CASSPATGSQETQYF
TRBV23-1	-	TRBJ1-3	-	TGCGCCAGCACACCTAGCCGACCAATCCGTAACTCTGGAAACACCATATATTTT	CASTPSRPIRNSGNTIYF
TRBV5-1	-	TRBJ2-3	-	TGCGCCAGCAGCGCCAGAGAGGCAGATACGCAGTATTTT	CASSAREADTQYF
TRBV2	once	TRBJ1-4	TRBD1	TGTGCCAGCAGAGGAACAGGGGCAACTAATGAAAAACTGTTTTTT	CASRGTGATNEKLFF
TRBV14	-	TRBJ1-2	-	TGTGCCAGCAGCCCCCCGACAGGCAGAGCGTATGGCTACACCTTC	CASSPPTGRAYGYTF
TRBV20-1	-	TRBJ1-3	-	TGCAGTGCTAGTTCCAGGGCCAACACCATATATTTT	CSASSRANTIYF
TRBV6-5	-	TRBJ1-1	-	TGTGCCAGCAGTTACTCGTTGGAGGACACTGAAGCTTTCTTT	CASSYSLEDTEAFF
TRBV3-1/TRBV3-2	once	TRBJ2-3	TRBD2	TGTGCCAGCAGCCCTCGGGTAGCGGGGGGGACAGATACGCAGTATTTT	CASSPRVAGGTDTQYF
TRBV7-8	-	TRBJ1-2	-	TGTGCCAGCAGCTCCCCCTTTACGGGAATTACTAACTATGGCTACACCTTC	CASSSPFTGITNYGYTF
TRBV15	-	TRBJ2-3	-	TGTGCCACCAGCAGAGGTAGGGGGGATACGCAGTATTTT	CATSRGRGDTQYF
TRBV5-1	few	TRBJ2-5	TRBD2	TGCGCCAGCAGCTACTTGGTAGCGGGGCAAGAGACCCAGTACTTC	CASSYLVAGQETQYF
TRBV9	-	TRBJ2-1	TRBD1	TGTGCCAGCAGCGAACAGGGGGCTAACTACAATGAGCAGTTCTTC	CASSEQGANYNEQFF
TRBV7-2	-	TRBJ1-3	-	TGTGCCAGCAGCTTAACAGGGAGCTCTGGAAACACCATATATTTT	CASSLTGSSGNTIYF
TRBV3-1/TRBV3-2	few	TRBJ2-1	TRBD2	TGTGCCAGCAGCCCCCGTGGGGTAGCGGGGGCAGCTAGCTCCTACAATGAGCAGTTCTTC	CASSPRGVAGAASSYNEQFF
TRBV7-8	-	TRBJ1-2	TRBD1	TGTGCCAGCAGCTTAGCGCAGGGGGCGAGGAATGGCTACACCTTC	CASSLAQGARNGYTF
TRBV13	-	TRBJ1-1	-	TGTGCCAGCAGCTTAGCAACCGCGGGGGGCCACACTGAAGCTTTCTTT	CASSLATAGGHTEAFF
TRBV13	-	TRBJ1-5	-	TGTGCCAGCAGCTTAGGCGGGGGGCCGGGCAATCAGCCCCAGCATTTT	CASSLGGGPGNQPQHF
TRBV9	-	TRBJ1-1	-	TGTGCCAGCAGCGTAGGGGTCAGGGGGAACACTGAAGCTTTCTTT	CASSVGVRGNTEAFF
TRBV4-3	-	TRBJ1-6	-	TGCGCCAGCAGCCAAGACTCAGATCCCTATAATTCACCCCTCCACTTT	CASSQDSDPYNSPLHF
TRBV18	-	TRBJ1-3	-	TGTGCCAGCTCACCACTGGACAGCTCTGGAAACACCATATATTTT	CASSPLDSSGNTIYF
TRBV6-4	-	TRBJ2-7	TRBD1	TGTGCCAGCTCTCGGGACAGGGCATACGAGCAGTACTTC	CASSRDRAYEQYF
TRBV18	-	TRBJ2-2	-	TGTGCCAGCTCACAATCCAACAGGGCGAACACCGGGGAGCTGTTTTTT	CASSQSNRANTGELFF
TRBV19	-	TRBJ2-2	-	TGTGCCAGTAGCCGACTTGGCACCGGGGAGCTGTTTTTT	CASSRLGTGELFF
TRBV15	-	TRBJ1-2	-	TGTGCCACCAGCAGAGACGGCTATGGCTACACCTTC	CATSRDGYGYTF
TRBV5-1	-	TRBJ1-1	-	TGCGCCAGCAGCTTTCGGGAAGACACTGAAGCTTTCTTT	CASSFREDTEAFF
TRBV9	-	TRBJ1-3	-	TGTGCCAGCAGCCCAACCAGGTTCTCTGGAAACACCATATATTTT	CASSPTRFSGNTIYF
TRBV4-3	-	TRBJ1-1	TRBD1	TGCGCCAGCAGCCATGACAGGGCTGAGGACACTGAAGCTTTCTTT	CASSHDRAEDTEAFF
TRBV14	-	TRBJ2-1	TRBD2	TGTGCCAGCAGGACCGGGACTAGCATCTACAATGAGCAGTTCTTC	CASRTGTSIYNEQFF
TRBV9	-	TRBJ1-2	-	TGTGCCAGCAGCGTATCAGGCTTCTCTAACTATGGCTACACCTTC	CASSVSGFSNYGYTF
TRBV10-3	once	TRBJ1-4	-	TGTGCCATCAGTCCCGACAGTAATGAAAAACTGTTTTTT	CAISPDSNEKLFF
TRBV15	-	TRBJ1-5	-	TGTGCCACCAGCAGAGATCCCGGGGGGGTTGGCAATCAGCCCCAGCATTTT	CATSRDPGGVGNQPQHF
TRBV30	once	TRBJ2-3	-	TGTGCCTGTAACGGGGTAACTAGCACAGATACGCAGTATTTT	CACNGVTSTDTQYF